A single sample gave rise to the 22 T cell receptor beta chains below, sequenced in a study of cytomegalovirus exposure and HLA in healthy donors. With 60 Vbeta and 13 Jbeta primers, the PCR was carried out. Repertoires were generated with immunoSEQ multiplex PCR, while TCRdb's copy carries only in-frame clones and drops some. The sample holds roughly 120,000 clones, 9% to 10% seen once. The sequencing input was PBMCs. These receptors were taken from a man under 40 in good health and CMV-seronegative.

This chain joins TRBV6-5 and TRBJ1-1, with a possible D match to TRBD1 (5 bases). Germline loops: CDR1 MNHEY, CDR2 SVGAGI. The V end lost 5 bases, the J end lost 1 base, and 8 bases lay between the germline ends. The CDR3 contains 13 residues. The CDR3 sequence: CASSLGGNTEAFF. Here the CDR3 DNA reads TGTGCCAGCAGTCTCGGGGGGAACACTGAAGCTTTCTTT.

The chain employs TRBV30 and TRBJ1-4; D ambiguous. Germline CDR1 reads GTSNPN; CDR2 reads SVGIG (reference sequence). Trimming took off 2 bases at V and 5 bases at J, with 9 bases between the two ends. The CDR3 has 13 amino acids. The CDR3 loop reads CAWSLTENEKLFF. CDR3 bases: TGTGCCTGGAGTTTAACGGAGAATGAAAAACTGTTTTTT. The variable domain in full, with the rest retrieved from reference TRBV30 and TRBJ1-4, is SQTIHQWPATLVQPVGSPLSLECTVEGTSNPNLYWYRQAAGRGLQLLFYSVGIGQISSEVPQNLSASRPQDRQFILSSKKLLLSDSGFYLCAWSLTENEKLFFGSGTQLSVL.

The sample holds a few counts of this clone. The chain combines TRBV7-9 with TRBJ1-6; D unresolved. CDR3 size: 14 residues. V lost 5 bases, J lost 10 bases, and 15 bases lay in between. Germline V gives CDR1 SEHNR, CDR2 FQNEAQ (reference sequence). In DNA form, the CDR3 reads TGTGCCAGCAGCCCATCGAGGGTCAGATCACCCCTCCACTTT. It is translated as CASSPSRVRSPLHF.

This clone was detected a few times. This chain links TRBV4-3 with TRBJ2-7; TRBD1 agrees at 8 bases. CDR1 LGHNA and CDR2 YSLEER come from the germline V gene. After removal of 5 bases from V and 5 bases from J, the junction contained 2 bases not matched to a gene. This CDR3 is 12 amino acids long. CDR3 coding DNA: TGCGCCAGCAGCGCCAGGGGGCACGAGCAGTACTTC. It encodes CASSARGHEQYF.

The chain employs TRBV5-6 and TRBJ2-1; TRBD1 aligns across 9 bases. Looked up from germline, CDR1 is SGHDT and CDR2 is YYEEEE. This CDR3 comprises 16 residues. Trimming removed 5 bases from V and 0 bases from J; junction bases left unmatched: 6. The CDR3 region is CASSDATGGSYNEQFF. The CDR3 DNA sequence: TGTGCCAGCAGTGATGCGACAGGGGGCTCCTACAATGAGCAGTTCTTC.

The CDR3 region has the DNA TGTGCCACTCTAGCGGGAGGGGGTATAGCCAAAAACATTCAGTACTTC. As protein: CATLAGGGIAKNIQYF. This chain joins TRBV28 and TRBJ2-4; 12 nucleotides agree with TRBD2. The CDR3 totals 16 residues. Germline CDR1 MDHEN, CDR2 SYDVKM. J lost 0 bases, V lost 10 bases, and 7 bases had no gene match.

The chain employs TRBV27 and TRBJ1-1; 12 bases align to TRBD1. CDR1 and CDR2 from the germline V gene are MNHEY and SMNVEV (reference sequence). This CDR3 contains 16 residues. V lost 3 bases to trimming and J lost 2 bases; unmatched junction nucleotides: 4. CDR3: CASSLLGQGANTEAFF. CDR3 bases: TGTGCCAGCAGTTTGCTGGGACAGGGGGCAAACACTGAAGCTTTCTTT.

A few counts support this clone. V usage is TRBV15 and J usage is TRBJ1-1, with D tentatively TRBD1 (6 bases). The CDR3 totals 16 residues. V shed 0 bases and J shed 4 bases, with 15 bases lying between them. Germline V gene data show CDR1 as LNHNV and CDR2 as YYDKDF (reference sequence). CDR3 nucleotides: TGTGCCACCAGCAGAGAATTGGACAGAAGATTCACTGAAGCTTTCTTT. Its translation: CATSRELDRRFTEAFF.

This clone was seen a few times. CDR3 sequence reads: CASSLGRAGGAPEGGEQYF. For the CDR3, the DNA is TGTGCCAGCAGCTTAGGGAGGGCAGGGGGCGCCCCCGAGGGGGGGGAGCAGTACTTC. The chain is built from TRBV7-6 and TRBJ2-7; a possible D gene is TRBD1 (8 bases). The CDR3 totals 19 residues. Trimming left V 1 base short and J 7 bases short, with 29 bases between. In germline, CDR1 is SGHVS, CDR2 FNYEAQ.

There are a few counts of this clone. The chain employs TRBV27 and TRBJ2-1; D uncertain. V shed 0 bases and J shed 3 bases, with 6 bases lying between them. Germline CDR1 MNHEY, CDR2 SMNVEV (reference sequence). The CDR3 length is 14 residues. In DNA, the CDR3 is TGTGCCAGCAGTTTATCCCCCGTCTACAATGAGCAGTTCTTC. Translation gives CASSLSPVYNEQFF.

This clone was observed a few times. The CDR3 spells CASSLVERVGEQYF. The CDR3 DNA sequence: TGTGCCAGCAGCTTAGTGGAGAGGGTGGGCGAGCAGTACTTC. The gene calls are TRBV7-2 and TRBJ2-7; the D gene is possibly TRBD2 (5 bases). The CDR3 covers 14 residues. Germline loops: CDR1 SGHTA, CDR2 FQGNSA. V was clipped by 1 base and J by 6 bases, with 13 bases between them.

This clone has just a few counts. The rearrangement links TRBV5-1 to TRBJ2-3, with 10 bases aligning to TRBD2. In germline, CDR1 is SGHRS, CDR2 YFSETQ. J was trimmed by 2 bases and V by 0 bases; bases with no gene match: 3. The CDR3 loop spans 16 amino acids. The CDR3 protein is CASSLGLAGDTDTQYF. CDR3 sequence (DNA): TGCGCCAGCAGCTTGGGACTAGCGGGCGACACAGATACGCAGTATTTT.

This clone has only a few counts. The genes are TRBV6-1 and TRBJ2-1, with TRBD2 identical over 9 bases. There are 15 residues in the CDR3. Germline trimming cut 10 bases from V and 7 bases from J; bases unmatched to any gene: 14. The germline gives CDR1 MNHNS, CDR2 SASEGT. The CDR3 region has the DNA TGTGCCACTCACCCTTCCCCGCGGGGGGGTAATGAGCAGTTCTTC. This encodes CATHPSPRGGNEQFF.

The chain is built from TRBV12-5 and TRBJ2-3, with D possibly TRBD2 on 6 matching bases. Germline V lookup: CDR1 LGHNT, CDR2 FRNRAP. Trimming took 7 bases from V and 4 from J, leaving 12 bases between them. This CDR3 spans 13 amino acids. The DNA for the CDR3 is TGTGCTAGTGTCAACGGCGGGGCAGATACGCAGTATTTT. This gives the protein CASVNGGADTQYF.

This chain links TRBV30 with TRBJ2-7; D unresolved. V shed 4 bases and J shed 2 bases, with 12 bases lying between them. This CDR3 has 13 amino acids. Germline CDR1 and CDR2: GTSNPN and SVGIG (reference sequence). The CDR3 loop reads CAWIIEHTYEQYF. For the CDR3, the DNA is TGTGCCTGGATCATAGAGCATACCTACGAGCAGTACTTC. The full variable domain, its missing parts supplied by reference TRBV30 and TRBJ2-7, is SQTIHQWPATLVQPVGSPLSLECTVEGTSNPNLYWYRQAAGRGLQLLFYSVGIGQISSEVPQNLSASRPQDRQFILSSKKLLLSDSGFYLCAWIIEHTYEQYFGPGTRLTVT.

The CDR3 protein is CASSEASGSATNEKLFF. In DNA form, the CDR3 reads TGTGCCAGCAGTGAAGCCTCTGGTAGTGCAACTAATGAAAAACTGTTTTTT. J is TRBJ1-4 and V is TRBV6-1; D is unclear. The V gene's germline CDR1 is MNHNS and CDR2 SASEGT. The CDR3 totals 17 residues. V lost 0 bases and J 0 bases, leaving 11 bases between the germline ends.

This clone was seen a handful of times. The chain is built from TRBV12-5 and TRBJ2-5, with 7 bases lining up with TRBD1. The CDR3 length is 17 residues. Germline values: CDR1 LGHNT, CDR2 FRNRAP. J gave up 5 bases and V 2 bases, and 14 bases lay outside the gene matches. The CDR3 sequence is CASGLRGTANGMETQYF. The CDR3 DNA reads as TGTGCTAGTGGTTTGAGAGGGACAGCGAACGGGATGGAGACCCAGTACTTC.

This clone occurred a few times. The rearrangement uses TRBV29-1 and TRBJ2-7, with D unclear. In germline, CDR1 is SQVTM, CDR2 ANQGSEA. This CDR3 contains 13 residues. The germline V and J ends were trimmed by 7 bases and 0 bases, with 13 bases remaining between them. CDR3 loop: CSAQTQSSYEQYF. The CDR3 DNA reads TGCAGCGCACAGACACAGAGCTCCTACGAGCAGTACTTC.

The chain recombines TRBV19 with TRBJ2-2, with 8 bases lining up with TRBD1. The CDR3 consists of 15 residues. The germline gives CDR1 LNHDA, CDR2 SQIVND (reference sequence). The V gene end was trimmed by 3 bases and the J gene end by 5 bases; junction bases not matched to a gene: 5. In DNA form, the CDR3 reads TGTGCCAGTAGTATGACAGGGGTAATGACCGGGGAGCTGTTTTTT. Its protein product is CASSMTGVMTGELFF. Full variable domain (missing parts from reference TRBV19 and TRBJ2-2): DGGITQSPKYLFRKEGQNVTLSCEQNLNHDAMYWYRQDPGQGLRLIYYSQIVNDFQKGDIAEGYSVSREKKESFPLTVTSAQKNPTAFYLCASSMTGVMTGELFFGEGSRLTVL.

This rearrangement joins TRBV28 to TRBJ1-5; 9 bases align to TRBD1. The CDR3 loop spans 15 amino acids. Germline V gene data show CDR1 as MDHEN and CDR2 as SYDVKM. With V trimmed by 4 bases and J by 7 bases, 8 bases remained unmatched. In DNA form, the CDR3 reads TGTGCCAGCAGTTCCCGGGACAGGGATAGCCAGCCCCAGCATTTT. This codes for CASSSRDRDSQPQHF.

This clone was picked up a small number of times. The chain uses TRBV5-5 and TRBJ1-5, with 10 positions matching TRBD1. CDR3 length equals 13 residues. Germline-derived CDR1 and CDR2 are SGHKS and YYEKEE (reference sequence). The ends lost 5 bases at V and 11 bases at J; junction bases unmatched: 7. CDR3 in amino acids: CASSFGGTGAQHF. CDR3 bases: TGTGCCAGCAGTTTCGGGGGGACAGGGGCCCAGCATTTT. Combining the CDR3 with reference TRBV5-5 and TRBJ1-5 gives the whole variable domain DAGVTQSPTHLIKTRGQQVTLRCSPISGHKSVSWYQQVLGQGPQFIFQYYEKEERGRGNFPDRFSARQFPNYSSELNVNALLLGDSALYLCASSFGGTGAQHFGDGTRLSIL.

This clone was found a few times. V usage is TRBV11-2 and J usage is TRBJ1-1; TRBD1 might be the D (6 bases). Looked up from germline, CDR1 is SGHAT and CDR2 is FQNNGV. The CDR3 sequence is 14 residues long. The germline V and J ends were trimmed by 4 bases and 3 bases, with 12 bases remaining between them. The CDR3 region is CASSSEGGYTEAFF. DNA for the CDR3: TGTGCCAGCAGCTCTGAGGGGGGGTACACTGAAGCTTTCTTT.